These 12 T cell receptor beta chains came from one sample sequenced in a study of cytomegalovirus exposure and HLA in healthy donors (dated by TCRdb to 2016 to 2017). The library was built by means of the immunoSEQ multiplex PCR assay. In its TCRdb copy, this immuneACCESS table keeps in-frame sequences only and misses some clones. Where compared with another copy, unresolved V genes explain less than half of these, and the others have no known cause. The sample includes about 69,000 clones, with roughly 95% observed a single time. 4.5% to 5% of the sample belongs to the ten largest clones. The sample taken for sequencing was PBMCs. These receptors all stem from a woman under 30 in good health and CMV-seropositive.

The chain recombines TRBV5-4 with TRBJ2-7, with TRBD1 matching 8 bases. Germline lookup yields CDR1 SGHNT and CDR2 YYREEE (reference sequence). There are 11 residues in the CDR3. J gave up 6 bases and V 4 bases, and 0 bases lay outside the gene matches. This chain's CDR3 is CASSTGGEQYF. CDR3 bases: TGTGCCAGCAGCACAGGGGGCGAGCAGTACTTC.

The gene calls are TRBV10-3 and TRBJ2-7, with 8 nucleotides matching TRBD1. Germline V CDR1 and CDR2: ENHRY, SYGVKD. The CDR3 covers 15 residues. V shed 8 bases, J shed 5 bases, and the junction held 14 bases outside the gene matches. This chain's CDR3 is CAIATPNRGTDEQYF. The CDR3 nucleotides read TGTGCCATCGCGACCCCCAACAGGGGGACAGACGAGCAGTACTTC.

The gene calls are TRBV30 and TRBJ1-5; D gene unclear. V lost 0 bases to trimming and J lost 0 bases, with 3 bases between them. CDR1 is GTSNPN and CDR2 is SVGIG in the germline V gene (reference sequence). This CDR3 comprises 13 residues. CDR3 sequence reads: CAWSVSSNQPQHF. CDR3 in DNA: TGTGCCTGGAGTGTTAGTAGCAATCAGCCCCAGCATTTT.

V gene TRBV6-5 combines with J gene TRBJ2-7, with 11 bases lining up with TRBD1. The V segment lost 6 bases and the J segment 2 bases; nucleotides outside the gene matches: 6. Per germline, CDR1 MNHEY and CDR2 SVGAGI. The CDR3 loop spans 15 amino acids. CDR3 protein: CASRHGTGGTYEQYF. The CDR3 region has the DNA TGTGCCAGCAGACATGGGACAGGGGGGACCTACGAGCAGTACTTC.

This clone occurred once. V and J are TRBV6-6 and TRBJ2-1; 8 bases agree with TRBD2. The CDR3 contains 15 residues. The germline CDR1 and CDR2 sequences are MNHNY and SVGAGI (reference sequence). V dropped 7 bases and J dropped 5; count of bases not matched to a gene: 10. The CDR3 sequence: CASIQPGGTNNEQFF. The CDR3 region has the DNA TGTGCCAGCATTCAACCGGGAGGGACAAACAATGAGCAGTTCTTC.

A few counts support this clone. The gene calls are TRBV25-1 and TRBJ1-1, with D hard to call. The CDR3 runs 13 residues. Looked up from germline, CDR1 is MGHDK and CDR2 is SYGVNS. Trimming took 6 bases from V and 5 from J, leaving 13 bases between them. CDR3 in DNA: TGTGCCAGCAGGGACGGGAGAGGAACTGAAGCTTTCTTT. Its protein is CASRDGRGTEAFF. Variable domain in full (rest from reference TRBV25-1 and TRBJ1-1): EADIYQTPRYLVIGTGKKITLECSQTMGHDKMYWYQQDPGMELHLIHYSYGVNSTEKGDLSSESTVSRIRTEHFPLTLESARPSHTSQYLCASRDGRGTEAFFGQGTRLTVV.

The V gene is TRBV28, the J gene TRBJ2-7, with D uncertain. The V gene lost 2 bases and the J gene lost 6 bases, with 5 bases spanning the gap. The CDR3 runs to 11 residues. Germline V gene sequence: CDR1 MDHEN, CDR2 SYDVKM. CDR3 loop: CASSLRSEQYF. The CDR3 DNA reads TGTGCCAGCAGTTTAAGGAGCGAGCAGTACTTC.

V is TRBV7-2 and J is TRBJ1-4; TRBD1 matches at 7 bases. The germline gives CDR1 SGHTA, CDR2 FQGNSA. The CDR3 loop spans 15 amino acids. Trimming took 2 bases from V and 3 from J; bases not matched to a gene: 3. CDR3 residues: CASSLMGQPNEKLFF. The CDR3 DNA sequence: TGTGCCAGCAGCTTAATGGGACAGCCTAATGAAAAACTGTTTTTT.

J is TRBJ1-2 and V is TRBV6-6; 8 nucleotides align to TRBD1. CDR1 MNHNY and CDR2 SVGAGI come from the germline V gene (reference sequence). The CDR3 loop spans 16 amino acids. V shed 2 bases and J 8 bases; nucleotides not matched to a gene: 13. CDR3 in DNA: TGTGCCAGCAGTTACGAGGGACAGGAGAGGTCGGAAGGCTACACCTTC. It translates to CASSYEGQERSEGYTF.

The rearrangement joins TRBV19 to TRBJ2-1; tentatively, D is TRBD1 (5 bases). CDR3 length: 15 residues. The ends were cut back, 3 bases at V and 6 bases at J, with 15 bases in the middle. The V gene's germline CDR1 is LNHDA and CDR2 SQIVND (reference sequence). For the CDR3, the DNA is TGTGCCAGTAGTATCCTGGGCAGGGTGGGCAATGAGCAGTTCTTC. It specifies CASSILGRVGNEQFF.

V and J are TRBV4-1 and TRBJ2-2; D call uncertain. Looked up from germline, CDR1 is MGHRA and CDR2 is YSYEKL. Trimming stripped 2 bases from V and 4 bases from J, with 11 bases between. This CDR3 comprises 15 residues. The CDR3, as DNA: TGCGCCAGCAGCCAAATTAGAGAAATCACCGGGGAGCTGTTTTTT. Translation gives CASSQIREITGELFF.

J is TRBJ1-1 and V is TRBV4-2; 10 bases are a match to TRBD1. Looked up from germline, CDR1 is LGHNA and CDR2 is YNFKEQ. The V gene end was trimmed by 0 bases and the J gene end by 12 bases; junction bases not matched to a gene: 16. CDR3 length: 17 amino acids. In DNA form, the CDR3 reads TGTGCCAGCAGCCAAGATCTCAGACCCCCCCGGGACAGGGGAACTTTCTTT. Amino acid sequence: CASSQDLRPPRDRGTFF.